Described below is a single TCR beta chain sequence and its context. Clones were sequenced by immunoSEQ multiplex PCR, and TCRdb holds only the in-frame ones, with some missing. The sample carries approximately 100,000 clones, 85% to 95% recorded once. CDR3 length equals 16 residues. V lost 5 bases, J lost 6 bases, and 7 bases stayed unmatched. Germline CDR1 and CDR2: MDHEN and SYDVKM. The sample belongs to a study of siplizumab effects on memory and regulatory T cells. The sequencing sample was made of non-Treg CD4+ T cells sorted from blood. The TCR sequence derives from a human donor in good health. The genes are TRBV28 and TRBJ2-2, with 12 bases that match TRBD2. For the CDR3, the DNA is TGTGCCAGCAGTCTGCTAGCGGGAGGGCCGTCCGGGGAGCTGTTTTTT. Amino acids: CASSLLAGGPSGELFF.